The present TCR beta chain was sequenced within a study of T cell responses to AZD1222 COVID-19 vaccine (dated by TCRdb to 2020 to 2023). Looking at the study overall: A total of 230 to 250 trial participants underwent TCR sequencing, of whom under 220 had received two doses of AZD1222 and about 25 had received two doses of the MenACWY control vaccine. Trial participants were enrolled by age into subgroups of 18-55, 56-69 and 70-plus years, and around 150, 29 and 61 TCR-sequenced participants, respectively, were included in these subgroups. The study at large found these results: After two AZD1222 doses, spike-specific TCR breadth and depth were significantly higher than at day 0 and than in MenACWY recipients. Conclusions about previously exposed vaccinees are limited because only six or seven AZD1222 recipients were SARS-CoV-2 seropositive at baseline. Participants were mostly white British, with more females than males. The authors suggested clonal diversity may have been underestimated. Because no day 14 peak-response samples were available, the repertoires could be characterized only after the peak T cell response. Epitopes outside the regions mutated in the B.1.351 and B.1.1.7 variants were reportedly recognized by nearly half of the unique spike-specific TCRs. The 56-69-year group was small, and its depth increase did not reach significance, likely because of low power. The vaccine-associated CD4 TCRs covered the entire spike protein, and the dominant responses fell in regions 160-218 and 743-854.

This clone was seen a handful of times. It has no known antigen specificity. Nothing much larger sits one base from this clone, and base qualities are not available. Interpreted using the paper, the time point label stands for: about 28 days (+/-7) after the second vaccine dose. AZD1222 recipients with second doses at about 4 weeks or about 12 weeks were pooled, because spike-specific TCR depth and breadth did not differ between schedules. Vaccinee samples came from UK trials COV001 and COV002, including a single-blind randomized controlled phase 2/3 trial of AZD1222 (ChAdOx1 nCoV-19) in healthy adults. For TCRbeta chain sequencing, PBMC samples from trial participants were taken at day 0 and at day 28 after the second dose. The CDR3 regions of human TCRbeta chains were analyzed by immunosequencing. The paper's data handling went like this. TCRs in the repertoires were compared against a reference library of SARS-CoV-2-specific TCRs that had been generated with the MIRA antigen-specificity platform. Breadth was defined as the fraction of unique TCRs that were SARS-CoV-2-associated, and depth was defined as the fraction of total T cells that were SARS-CoV-2-associated. Using the MIRA data, each spike-specific TCR was assigned both to the spike region to which the TCR was reactive and to a CD4 or CD8 class. Log10-transformed breadth and depth values were compared by one-way ANOVA with Sidak's multiple comparisons tests. This is the immuneACCESS table as TCRdb keeps it, with only in-frame sequences that have V and J called. A part of the clones is gone; compared with another copy, unresolved V genes explain less than half, and the rest is unexplained. Clone size and V and J calls were adopted from that table, with D and trimming inferred from the DNA. The sample yields 150,000 to 200,000 clones; more than 70% were counted once. Of the sample, 20% to 30% falls within the top ten clones.

Trimming at the junction amounts to 0 bases on V and 3 bases on J, and the germline ends lie 13 bases apart. The germline V gene (reference sequence) provides CDR1 SGHNT and CDR2 YYREEE. Measured from the cysteine to the phenylalanine, the CDR3 is 15 residues long. Just CDR3 DNA is preserved here, 45 bases in frame from base 1. The sequencing used peripheral blood, collected 28 days after the second AZD1222 dose. Rearrangement joined TRBV5-4 to TRBJ2-7, with a weak D call of TRBD2 (5 bases match). The source of this sequence is an adult who received the AZD1222 COVID-19 vaccine. The nucleotides read TGTGCCAGCAGCTTGGCTCAAACCGGGAACTACGAGCAGTACTTC. Its translation reads: CASSLAQTGNYEQYF.